Sequencing of this T cell receptor (beta chain) was carried out in a study of OX40 agonist ivuxolimab in advanced cancers. The germline CDR1 and CDR2 sequences are MDHEN and SYDVKM. V was cut by 8 bases and J by 1 base, with 11 bases left in between. CDR3 length equals 13 residues. Method: immunoSEQ multiplex PCR; TCRdb's copy keeps in-frame clones and lacks some. In the table there are about 67,000 clones, approximately 80% of which are singletons. The rearrangement joins TRBV28 to TRBJ1-2; D gene ambiguous. Sequences were derived from CD4+ or CD8+ T cells sorted from blood, sampled in a trial of the OX40 agonist ivuxolimab. The origin of this receptor is an adult with an advanced solid tumor such as melanoma, head and neck, liver or kidney cancer. The CDR3 nucleotides are TGTGCCAGCGAGGAGGGTCGTAACTATGGCTACACCTTC. It encodes CASEEGRNYGYTF.